These 15 T cell receptor beta chains were all obtained from the same sample, sequenced in a study of T cells in Graves' hyperthyroidism and ophthalmopathy. RNA transcripts gave rise to amplified TCR beta CDR3 regions. An initial round of RT-PCR targeting the TCR CDR3 relied on the HTBI primer set. TCRdb ran MiXCR on the multiplex PCR reads and lists one entry per CDR3 protein. There are 460,000 or so distinct CDR3 sequences in the sample; approximately 15% occur only once, and about a sixth lies in the top ten. Sequenced sample: blood. These receptors all stem from a woman between 18 and 30 years old with Graves' hyperthyroidism.

A note on this clonotype: Germline and junction disagree at one end, which may indicate a read error. V gene TRBV7-9 combines with J gene TRBJ2-5, with TRBD1 matching 7 bases. The CDR3 spans 13 residues. In germline, CDR1 is SEHNR, CDR2 FQNEAQ (reference sequence). The CDR3 here is CASSSTGDETQSF. The CDR3 DNA follows: TGTGCCAGCAGCTCTACAGGGGACGAGACCCAGTCCTTC.

V gene TRBV30 combines with J gene TRBJ2-1; D gene unclear. Trimming removed 0 bases at V and 10 bases at J, with 10 bases between. CDR1 is GTSNPN, CDR2 SVGIG, per germline (reference sequence). The CDR3 contains 12 residues. The CDR3 loop is CAWSVYLHEQFF. CDR3 sequence (DNA): TGTGCCTGGAGTGTCTATCTACACGAGCAGTTCTTC.

Many counts were recorded for this clonotype. The CDR3 reads CASSLSNWDRGAHEQYF. As DNA, the CDR3 is TGTGCCAGCAGCCTCAGCAATTGGGACAGGGGAGCCCACGAGCAGTACTTC. The V and J genes are TRBV11-3 and TRBJ2-7; 10 positions match TRBD1. The CDR3 is 17 residues long. Germline assignment: CDR1 SGHNT and CDR2 YENEEA. The V and J ends lost 5 bases and 5 bases, in that order; junction bases with no gene match: 15.

This sequence joins TRBV6-1 and TRBJ1-3, with D uncertain. V gave up 6 bases and J gave up 2 bases, with 11 bases separating them. The CDR3 runs 14 residues. Germline values: CDR1 MNHNS, CDR2 SASEGT. This CDR3 reads CASRTSWTGNTIYF. The CDR3 DNA follows: TGTGCCAGCAGGACAAGTTGGACTGGAAACACCATATATTTT.

This clonotype has a count of ten or more. This rearrangement joins TRBV29-1 to TRBJ1-1; D uncertain. Trimming removed 4 bases from V and 1 base from J, with 4 bases in between. The germline V gene encodes CDR1 SQVTM and CDR2 ANQGSEA. The CDR3 totals 11 residues. The DNA for the CDR3 is TGCAGCGTTGGGGCGAACACTGAAGCTTTCTTT. Protein product: CSVGANTEAFF. The full variable domain, completed using reference TRBV29-1 and TRBJ1-1, is SAVISQKPSRDICQRGTSLTIQCQVDSQVTMMFWYRQQPGQSLTLIATANQGSEATYESGFVIDKFPISRPNLTFSTLTVSNMSPEDSSIYLCSVGANTEAFFGQGTRLTVV.

The chain uses TRBV9 and TRBJ2-4; 9 bases match TRBD1. The germline gives CDR1 SGDLS, CDR2 YYNGEE. There are 20 residues in the CDR3. V shed 0 bases and J 0 bases; nucleotides not matched to a gene: 13. The CDR3 loop reads CASSVGTGESWVIAKNIQYF. CDR3 bases: TGTGCCAGCAGCGTAGGGACAGGGGAGTCCTGGGTAATAGCCAAAAACATTCAGTACTTC.

The chain employs TRBV2 and TRBJ1-2, with D possibly TRBD1 on 6 matching bases. Germline CDR1 reads SNHLY; CDR2 reads FYNNEI. V gave up 5 bases and J gave up 8 bases, with 12 bases separating them. CDR3 length: 12 residues. The CDR3 reads CASSSTGTGYTF. The CDR3 region has the DNA TGTGCCAGCAGTTCCACCGGGACAGGCTACACCTTC. The complete variable domain, with remaining parts taken from reference TRBV2 and TRBJ1-2, reads EPEVTQTPSHQVTQMGQEVILRCVPISNHLYFYWYRQILGQKVEFLVSFYNNEISEKSEIFDDQFSVERPDGSNFTLKIRSTKLEDSAMYFCASSSTGTGYTFGSGTRLTVV.

The V call is TRBV3-1, the J call TRBJ2-2; D may be TRBD2 (6 bases). There are 18 residues in the CDR3. Germline V gene lookup returns CDR1 LGHDT and CDR2 YNNKEL (reference sequence). V lost 1 base and J lost 4, with 19 bases in between. The CDR3 region has the DNA TGTGCCAGCAGCCAAGTATTCGGGAGCGGGTTAGGCACCGGGGAGCTGTTTTTT. Translated: CASSQVFGSGLGTGELFF.

This sequence joins TRBV10-1 and TRBJ2-2; D is uncertain. Germline CDR1 WNHNN, CDR2 SYGVQD (reference sequence). Trimming cost V 0 bases and J 3 bases, with 8 bases left between them. There are 15 residues in the CDR3. CDR3 amino acids: CASSESRSDTGELFF. The CDR3, as DNA: TGCGCCAGCAGTGAGTCGAGGAGTGACACCGGGGAGCTGTTTTTT.

This clonotype has just a few counts. The chain recombines TRBV20-1 with TRBJ2-6; D not resolved. The CDR3 is 15 residues long. The V end lost 5 bases, the J end lost 0 bases, and 11 bases lay between the germline ends. CDR1 and CDR2 from the germline V gene are DFQATT and SNEGSKA (reference sequence). The CDR3 DNA is TGCAGTGCTTTCCTACTGGACTCTGGGGCCAACGTCCTGACTTTC. Encoded protein: CSAFLLDSGANVLTF.

The chain is built from TRBV6-1 and TRBJ2-3; D perhaps matches TRBD2 (6 bases). V was shortened by 8 bases and J by 4 bases, with 19 bases between the two germline ends. This CDR3 is 15 amino acids long. Germline CDR1 is MNHNS and CDR2 is SASEGT. The CDR3 nucleotides are TGTGCCAGCGAGACGACGGGAGTTCGCGCAGATACGCAGTATTTT. Encoded protein: CASETTGVRADTQYF.

At least ten counts were recorded for this clonotype. The rearrangement links TRBV7-2 to TRBJ2-1, with D possibly matching TRBD1 (5 bases). Germline CDR1 is SGHTA and CDR2 is FQGNSA. The CDR3 extends over 16 amino acids. The germline V and J ends were trimmed by 5 bases and 3 bases, with 17 bases remaining between them. CDR3 loop: CASSAQDSALYNEQFF. The DNA for the CDR3 is TGTGCCAGCAGCGCACAAGACAGTGCCCTCTACAATGAGCAGTTCTTC. Supplemented by reference TRBV7-2 and TRBJ2-1, the full variable domain reads GAGVSQSPSNKVTEKGKDVELRCDPISGHTALYWYRQSLGQGLEFLIYFQGNSAPDKSGLPSDRFSAERTGGSVSTLTIQRTQQEDSAVYLCASSAQDSALYNEQFFGPGTRLTVL.

This chain joins TRBV7-3 and TRBJ2-3; 7 nucleotides agree with TRBD2. V trimming: 1 base; J trimming: 2 bases; junction bases outside the gene matches: 6. Germline lookup yields CDR1 SGHTA and CDR2 FQGTGA. The CDR3 sequence is 16 residues long. In DNA, the CDR3 is TGTGCCAGCAGCTTAAAGGGGAGGGGAGACACAGATACGCAGTATTTT. It yields the protein CASSLKGRGDTDTQYF.

The chain is built from TRBV29-1 and TRBJ2-6; D perhaps matches TRBD1 (6 bases). The CDR3 length is 14 residues. CDR1 is SQVTM, CDR2 ANQGSEA, per germline. The V end was cut by 4 bases, the J end by 0 bases, with 7 bases between. For the CDR3, the DNA is TGCAGCGTTGGGGGGCACTCTGGGGCCAACGTCCTGACTTTC. Translated, it gives CSVGGHSGANVLTF.

DNA of the CDR3: TGTGCCAGCAGCGTAGGAGGCGGGACAGCCCGATCACCCGGCTACACCTTC. Translating gives CASSVGGGTARSPGYTF. The chain combines TRBV9 with TRBJ1-2, with 7 nucleotides matching TRBD1. V gave up 0 bases and J gave up 8 bases; unmatched junction bases: 16. The CDR3 spans 17 residues. Germline CDR1 is SGDLS and CDR2 is YYNGEE.